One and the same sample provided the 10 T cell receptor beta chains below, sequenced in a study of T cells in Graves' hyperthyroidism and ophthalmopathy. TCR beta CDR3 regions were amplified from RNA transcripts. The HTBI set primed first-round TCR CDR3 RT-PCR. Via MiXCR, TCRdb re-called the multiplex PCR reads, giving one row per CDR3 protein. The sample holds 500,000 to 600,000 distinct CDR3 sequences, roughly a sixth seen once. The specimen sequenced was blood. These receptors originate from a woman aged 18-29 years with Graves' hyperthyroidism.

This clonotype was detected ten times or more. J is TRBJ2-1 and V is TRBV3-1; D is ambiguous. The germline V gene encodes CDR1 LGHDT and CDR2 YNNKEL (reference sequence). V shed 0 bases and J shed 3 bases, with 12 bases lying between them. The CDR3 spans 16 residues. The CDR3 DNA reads TGTGCCAGCAGCCAAGATCATCCTCGGCTCTACAATGAGCAGTTCTTC. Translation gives CASSQDHPRLYNEQFF.

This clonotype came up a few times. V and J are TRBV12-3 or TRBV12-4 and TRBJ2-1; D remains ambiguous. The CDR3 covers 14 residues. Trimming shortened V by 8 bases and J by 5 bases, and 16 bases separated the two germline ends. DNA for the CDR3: TGTGCCAGCCTGAGGCAAAATAGCCACAATGAGCAGTTCTTC. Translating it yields CASLRQNSHNEQFF.

The CDR3, as DNA: TGTGCCATCAGTGAGTGGGGAAAAGGCTATGGCTACACCTTC. Encoded protein: CAISEWGKGYGYTF. The genes are TRBV10-3 and TRBJ1-2; D ambiguous. The CDR3 contains 14 residues. V was clipped by 1 base and J by 4 bases, with 10 bases between them. The germline gives CDR1 ENHRY, CDR2 SYGVKD.

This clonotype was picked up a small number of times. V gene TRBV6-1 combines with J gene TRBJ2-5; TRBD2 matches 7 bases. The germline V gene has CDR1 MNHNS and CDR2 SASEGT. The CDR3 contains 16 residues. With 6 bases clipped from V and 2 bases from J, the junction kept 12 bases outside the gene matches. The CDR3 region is CASSPSGVLRQETQYF. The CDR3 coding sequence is TGTGCCAGCAGCCCCAGCGGGGTTCTAAGACAAGAGACCCAGTACTTC.

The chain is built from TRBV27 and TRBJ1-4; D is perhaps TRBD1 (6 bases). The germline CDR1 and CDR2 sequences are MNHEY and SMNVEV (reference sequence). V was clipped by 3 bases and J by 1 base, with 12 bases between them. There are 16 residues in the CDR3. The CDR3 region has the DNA TGTGCCAGCAGTTTGCGGGGGGCGCGAACTAATGAAAAACTGTTTTTT. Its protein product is CASSLRGARTNEKLFF. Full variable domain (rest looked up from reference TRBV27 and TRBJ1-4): EAQVTQNPRYLITVTGKKLTVTCSQNMNHEYMSWYRQDPGLGLRQIYYSMNVEVTDKGDVPEGYKVSRKEKRNFPLILESPSPNQTSLYFCASSLRGARTNEKLFFGSGTQLSVL.

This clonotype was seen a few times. Here the CDR3 DNA reads TGTGCTAGTGGTCCCCCGGGGCTAGCGGGGGTGATAGATACGCAGTATTTT. Translating it yields CASGPPGLAGVIDTQYF. The chain carries TRBV12-5 and TRBJ2-3; TRBD2 matches at 10 bases. The junction had 13 bases not matched to a gene; V was cut back by 5 bases and J by 5 bases. Germline loops: CDR1 LGHNT, CDR2 FRNRAP. The CDR3 spans 17 residues.

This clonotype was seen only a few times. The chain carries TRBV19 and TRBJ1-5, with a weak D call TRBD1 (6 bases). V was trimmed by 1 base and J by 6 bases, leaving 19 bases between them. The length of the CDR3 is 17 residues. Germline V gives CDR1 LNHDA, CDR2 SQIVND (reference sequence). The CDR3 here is CASSIGQGRSAGQPQHF. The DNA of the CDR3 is TGTGCCAGTAGTATAGGGCAGGGGCGGTCGGCAGGTCAGCCCCAGCATTTT.

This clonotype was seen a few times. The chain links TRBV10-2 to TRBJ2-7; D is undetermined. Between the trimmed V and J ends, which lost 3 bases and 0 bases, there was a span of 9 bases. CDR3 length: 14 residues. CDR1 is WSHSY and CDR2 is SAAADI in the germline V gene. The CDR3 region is CASSDGTGSYEQYF. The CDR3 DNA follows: TGCGCCAGCAGTGATGGAACGGGCTCCTACGAGCAGTACTTC.

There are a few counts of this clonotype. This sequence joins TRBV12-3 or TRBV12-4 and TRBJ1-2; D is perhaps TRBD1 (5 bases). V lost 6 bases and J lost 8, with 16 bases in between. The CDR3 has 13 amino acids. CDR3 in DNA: TGTGCCAGCAGCCTCAGGAGGGGCCCGGGCTACACCTTC. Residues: CASSLRRGPGYTF.

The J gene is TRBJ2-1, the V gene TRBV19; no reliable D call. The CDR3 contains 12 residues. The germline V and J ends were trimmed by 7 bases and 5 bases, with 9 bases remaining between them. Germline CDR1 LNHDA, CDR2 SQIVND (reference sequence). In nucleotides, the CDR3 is TGTGCCAGTATGGTTGGGAACAATGAGCAGTTCTTC. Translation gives CASMVGNNEQFF. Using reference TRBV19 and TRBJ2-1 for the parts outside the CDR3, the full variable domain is DGGITQSPKYLFRKEGQNVTLSCEQNLNHDAMYWYRQDPGQGLRLIYYSQIVNDFQKGDIAEGYSVSREKKESFPLTVTSAQKNPTAFYLCASMVGNNEQFFGPGTRLTVL.